This paragraph covers one TCR beta chain sequence. Its antigen is unknown. Germline loops: CDR1 SGHNT, CDR2 YYREEE (reference sequence). This CDR3 has 14 residues. The V end lost 2 bases, the J end lost 8 bases, and 13 bases lay between the germline ends. The sample is drawn from a study of CD8 T cells in ankylosing spondylitis. Study-level findings and limits: A motif in TCR beta, a set of under ten highly homologous variants, appeared characteristic of ankylosing spondylitis blood. Disease-associated clones were reportedly significantly overrepresented in matched ankylosing spondylitis synovial fluid.

Using its own MiXCR run on the 5' RACE reads, TCRdb lists one record per CDR3 protein. This sample carries fewer than 550,000 distinct CDR3 sequences, over 4% of them seen once, and the ten largest clones take 3% to 4.5%. This receptor was obtained from a male donor with ankylosing spondylitis. V and J are TRBV5-4 and TRBJ1-4; D is unclear. Source material: blood, either unsorted or a sorted T cell fraction (not recorded which). Here the CDR3 DNA reads TGTGCCAGCAGCTTTCACGGCGGCGACGAAAAACTGTTTTTT. This gives the protein CASSFHGGDEKLFF.